Following are 20 T cell receptor beta chains from one sample sequenced in a study of blood T cell repertoires in COVID-19 (dated by TCRdb to between 2020 and 2021). The receptor library was made with the immunoSEQ multiplex PCR assay. Entries here come from immuneACCESS through TCRdb and include only in-frame sequences with V and J called. Some clones fail to appear in such tables; in the studies checked, an unresolved V gene covers under half of the shortfall, and the cause of the remainder is unknown. The sample table records fewer than 250,000 clones; under 85% of these occur just once. The top ten clonotypes cover around 6% of the sample. The source material was peripheral blood. All receptors derive from a human donor in a cohort sampled during active COVID-19.

The rearrangement joins TRBV19 to TRBJ1-5; 10 bases fit TRBD1. The CDR3 contains 17 residues. Looked up from germline, CDR1 is LNHDA and CDR2 is SQIVND (reference sequence). Trimming cost V 7 bases and J 4 bases; bases outside gene matches: 13. The CDR3 DNA reads as TGTGCCAGTACCAAGGGGACAGGGGATTATAGGAATCAGCCCCAGCATTTT. Residues: CASTKGTGDYRNQPQHF. The full variable domain, with the rest looked up from reference TRBV19 and TRBJ1-5, is DGGITQSPKYLFRKEGQNVTLSCEQNLNHDAMYWYRQDPGQGLRLIYYSQIVNDFQKGDIAEGYSVSREKKESFPLTVTSAQKNPTAFYLCASTKGTGDYRNQPQHFGDGTRLSIL.

This rearrangement joins TRBV24-1 to TRBJ2-1, with a tentative D call TRBD2 (7 bases). The V gene lost 9 bases and the J gene lost 6 bases, with 14 bases spanning the gap. CDR1 and CDR2 from the germline V gene are KGHDR and SFDVKD. The length of the CDR3 is 13 residues. The DNA for the CDR3 is TGTGCCACCGGGGGGGCCTCTTCCAATGAGCAGTTCTTC. Protein product: CATGGASSNEQFF.

The chain combines TRBV7-6 with TRBJ2-7; 12 bases agree with TRBD2. J lost 2 bases, V lost 5 bases, and 7 bases had no gene match. The CDR3 is 16 residues long. Per germline, CDR1 SGHVS and CDR2 FNYEAQ. As DNA, the CDR3 is TGTGCCAGCAGCAAGCTAGCGGGGGGGGGCCCCTACGAGCAGTACTTC. It specifies CASSKLAGGGPYEQYF. The full variable domain, in which reference TRBV7-6 and TRBJ2-7 provide the parts outside the CDR3, is GAGVSQSPRYKVTKRGQDVALRCDPISGHVSLYWYRQALGQGPEFLTYFNYEAQQDKSGLPNDRFSAERPEGSISTLTIQRTEQRDSAMYRCASSKLAGGGPYEQYFGPGTRLTVT.

The chain links TRBV3-1 (or the pseudogene TRBV3-2) to TRBJ1-1; D not resolved. Germline-derived CDR1 and CDR2 are LGHDT and YNNKEL (reference sequence). The V end lost 0 bases, the J end lost 0 bases, and 2 bases lay between the germline ends. The length of the CDR3 is 13 residues. CDR3 DNA sequence: TGTGCCAGCAGCCAAGACATGAACACTGAAGCTTTCTTT. This codes for CASSQDMNTEAFF.

V usage is TRBV7-3 and J usage is TRBJ2-2, with D perhaps matching TRBD1 (5 bases). The CDR3 covers 15 residues. The V gene's germline CDR1 is SGHTA and CDR2 FQGTGA. Trimming left V 5 bases short and J 6 bases short, with 16 bases between. This CDR3 is CASSKQAPASGELFF. Written as DNA, the CDR3 is TGTGCCAGCAGCAAACAGGCCCCTGCATCCGGGGAGCTGTTTTTT.

V is TRBV28 and J is TRBJ2-7; TRBD2 might be the D (6 bases). V dropped 3 bases and J dropped 4 bases, with 13 bases sitting between them. The CDR3 extends over 14 amino acids. The germline CDR1 and CDR2 sequences are MDHEN and SYDVKM. CDR3 protein: CASSLVDGRYEQYF. The CDR3 DNA reads as TGTGCCAGCAGTTTGGTAGACGGGAGATACGAGCAGTACTTC. The full variable domain, its missing parts supplied by reference TRBV28 and TRBJ2-7, is DVKVTQSSRYLVKRTGEKVFLECVQDMDHENMFWYRQDPGLGLRLIYFSYDVKMKEKGDIPEGYSVSREKKERFSLILESASTNQTSMYLCASSLVDGRYEQYFGPGTRLTVT.

This sequence joins TRBV7-2 and TRBJ1-1; tentatively, D is TRBD1 (5 bases). Trimming cost V 5 bases and J 10 bases, with 17 bases left between them. Germline CDR1 reads SGHTA; CDR2 reads FQGNSA. The length of the CDR3 is 13 residues. The chain's CDR3 is CASSLGLVTPAFF. DNA for the CDR3: TGTGCCAGCAGCCTGGGACTCGTCACGCCAGCTTTCTTT. Full variable domain (missing parts from reference TRBV7-2 and TRBJ1-1): GAGVSQSPSNKVTEKGKDVELRCDPISGHTALYWYRQSLGQGLEFLIYFQGNSAPDKSGLPSDRFSAERTGGSVSTLTIQRTQQEDSAVYLCASSLGLVTPAFFGQGTRLTVV.

In this sample, this clone turned up a few times. This specimen includes other DNA sequences encoding the same CDR3. The gene calls are TRBV18 and TRBJ2-7, with D perhaps matching TRBD1 (6 bases). Looked up from germline, CDR1 is KGHSH and CDR2 is LQKENI. This CDR3 region has 13 residues. V was clipped by 3 bases and J by 2 bases, with 8 bases between them. CDR3 in DNA: TGTGCCAGCTCACCTCGGACAGCCTACGAGCAGTACTTC. This encodes CASSPRTAYEQYF.

The V gene is TRBV2, the J gene TRBJ1-4, with D tentatively TRBD1 (5 bases). The V and J ends lost 6 bases and 7 bases respectively, with 15 bases between them. From germline, CDR1 is SNHLY and CDR2 FYNNEI. The CDR3 loop spans 14 amino acids. DNA of the CDR3: TGTGCCAGCAGAGGTCAGGGTTTAATTGAAAAACTGTTTTTT. Protein: CASRGQGLIEKLFF.

The V and J genes are TRBV6-5 and TRBJ2-2; the D gene is possibly TRBD2 (5 bases). The germline V and J ends were trimmed by 2 bases and 5 bases, with 12 bases remaining between them. CDR1 is MNHEY and CDR2 is SVGAGI in the germline V gene. The CDR3 sequence is 15 residues long. For the CDR3, the DNA is TGTGCCAGCAGTTACATACCTGGCGGGACCGGGGAGCTGTTTTTT. Its protein is CASSYIPGGTGELFF.

The CDR3 loop reads CASTRETQYF. Here the CDR3 DNA reads TGTGCCAGCACTCGGGAGACCCAGTACTTC. V and J are TRBV27 and TRBJ2-5; no reliable D call. The germline V and J ends were trimmed by 7 bases and 5 bases, with 5 bases remaining between them. Germline-derived CDR1 and CDR2 are MNHEY and SMNVEV (reference sequence). The CDR3 is 10 residues long.

V is TRBV7-9 and J is TRBJ1-1, with D possibly matching TRBD1 (5 bases). The germline V gene has CDR1 SEHNR and CDR2 FQNEAQ (reference sequence). The CDR3 totals 13 residues. Trimming stripped 5 bases from V and 0 bases from J, with 7 bases between. In nucleotides, the CDR3 is TGTGCCAGCAGCCCGACAGTGAACACTGAAGCTTTCTTT. Its translation: CASSPTVNTEAFF.

This clone was recorded only once. The chain is built from TRBV2 and TRBJ1-5; D perhaps matches TRBD1 (5 bases). Germline V gene data show CDR1 as SNHLY and CDR2 as FYNNEI. Trimming removed 6 bases at V and 6 bases at J, with 15 bases between. This CDR3 comprises 14 residues. The CDR3 region has the DNA TGTGCCAGCAGCAAGAATACAGGCGGTCAGCCCCAGCATTTT. Translated: CASSKNTGGQPQHF.

This clone was found a few times. The V gene is TRBV28, the J gene TRBJ2-5, with TRBD1 matching over 8 bases. There are 17 residues in the CDR3. With V trimmed by 5 bases and J by 5 bases, 16 bases remained unmatched. Germline loops: CDR1 MDHEN, CDR2 SYDVKM. CDR3 nucleotides: TGTGCCAGCAGTCCGGGGGCAGCGCAGGGGGCGCGGGAGACCCAGTACTTC. Translation: CASSPGAAQGARETQYF.

The V call is TRBV6-4, the J call TRBJ2-3, with TRBD2 as a possible D gene (6 bases). This CDR3 has 17 amino acids. Trimming took off 5 bases at V and 1 base at J, with 19 bases between the two ends. The germline gives CDR1 MRHNA, CDR2 SNTAGT. The CDR3 is CASSPDGRGAGTDTQYF. The CDR3 DNA reads TGTGCCAGCAGTCCAGACGGGCGCGGGGCGGGCACAGATACGCAGTATTTT.

The genes are TRBV28 and TRBJ1-6, with 8 bases fitting TRBD1. Germline V gene sequence: CDR1 MDHEN, CDR2 SYDVKM. The CDR3 covers 15 residues. The V and J ends lost 5 bases and 10 bases, in that order; junction bases with no gene match: 10. The DNA for the CDR3 is TGTGCCAGCAGTCCCTCGACAGGGGAAGGATCACCCCTCCACTTT. Its protein product is CASSPSTGEGSPLHF.

The V call is TRBV12-3 or TRBV12-4, the J call TRBJ1-1; no clear D. Between the trimmed V and J ends, which lost 5 bases and 4 bases, there was a span of 11 bases. This CDR3 is 13 amino acids long. CDR3 in DNA: TGTGCCAGCAGTCTGGGAGAGGGCACTGAAGCTTTCTTT. Its protein is CASSLGEGTEAFF.

This rearrangement joins TRBV15 to TRBJ2-7, with TRBD1 as a possible D gene (5 bases). Germline values: CDR1 LNHNV, CDR2 YYDKDF (reference sequence). The CDR3 sequence is 13 residues long. Trimming cost V 1 base and J 3 bases, with 7 bases left between them. CDR3 residues: CATSRADSYEQYF. In DNA, the CDR3 is TGTGCCACCAGCAGAGCTGACAGCTACGAGCAGTACTTC.

The chain uses TRBV3-1 (or the pseudogene TRBV3-2) and TRBJ1-4; 8 nucleotides line up with TRBD1. The CDR3 length is 14 residues. Germline CDR1 LGHDT, CDR2 YNNKEL (reference sequence). The V and J ends lost 4 bases and 7 bases, in that order; junction bases with no gene match: 5. The CDR3 DNA sequence: TGTGCCAGCAGCCGACGGACAGGGATTGAAAAACTGTTTTTT. This gives the protein CASSRRTGIEKLFF.

The rearrangement uses TRBV2 and TRBJ2-1, with TRBD2 matching 8 bases. Germline CDR1 SNHLY, CDR2 FYNNEI. The CDR3 totals 10 residues. V lost 10 bases and J lost 9; bases outside the gene matches: 2. The CDR3 DNA sequence: TGTGCCACCAGCGGGGGTGAGCAGTTCTTC. Its translation: CATSGGEQFF.